What follows are 8 T cell receptor beta chains derived from one specimen sequenced in a study of cytomegalovirus exposure and HLA in healthy donors. The PCR ran on 60 Vbeta and 13 Jbeta primers. The table came from immunoSEQ multiplex PCR; TCRdb's copy has only in-frame clones and leaves some out. The profile covers about 45,000 clones, with 55% to 75% appearing a single time and less than 3.5% taken by the ten largest. The specimen was PBMCs. These receptors were collected from a woman in her twenties or thirties in good health and CMV-seronegative.

This chain links TRBV27 with TRBJ2-5, with TRBD1 matching 7 bases. Germline-derived CDR1 and CDR2 are MNHEY and SMNVEV (reference sequence). This CDR3 region has 13 residues. Trimming took 6 bases from V and 5 from J; bases not matched to a gene: 6. DNA for the CDR3: TGTGCCAGCAGGGCAGGGGGAAGTGAGACCCAGTACTTC. Translating it yields CASRAGGSETQYF.

The gene calls are TRBV10-2 and TRBJ1-2, with D possibly matching TRBD1 (6 bases). The CDR3 sequence is 14 residues long. The V end was cut by 5 bases, the J end by 4 bases, with 14 bases between. The germline CDR1 and CDR2 sequences are WSHSY and SAAADI. The CDR3 here is CASSQAQGPYGYTF. DNA for the CDR3: TGCGCCAGCAGTCAGGCCCAGGGGCCCTATGGCTACACCTTC.

The chain uses TRBV6-1 and TRBJ1-5; TRBD1 agrees at 8 bases. CDR1 and CDR2 (germline): MNHNS, SASEGT. This CDR3 is built from 14 residues. V dropped 6 bases and J dropped 4; count of bases not matched to a gene: 5. Written as DNA, the CDR3 is TGTGCCAGCAGACCTACAGGGGGTAATCAGCCCCAGCATTTT. It yields the protein CASRPTGGNQPQHF.

In its sample, this clone was seen a few times. The chain employs TRBV5-1 and TRBJ1-5, with D possibly TRBD1 on 6 matching bases. The CDR3 length is 14 residues. Germline V CDR1 and CDR2: SGHRS, YFSETQ. V lost 4 bases and J lost 6, with 14 bases in between. The CDR3 DNA follows: TGCGCCAGCAGCCCCGGTGGGGGCGGTCAGCCCCAGCATTTT. Its translation: CASSPGGGGQPQHF.

Only a few counts were recorded for this clone. The chain couples TRBV28 to TRBJ2-4, with a possible D match to TRBD1 (6 bases). The CDR3 length is 15 residues. Trimming took off 4 bases at V and 4 bases at J, with 14 bases between the two ends. Germline V gene sequence: CDR1 MDHEN, CDR2 SYDVKM. The CDR3 bases are TGTGCCAGCAGTTGGGGACCAGGGGTAAAAAACATTCAGTACTTC. It specifies CASSWGPGVKNIQYF.

At least ten counts were recorded for this clone. This rearrangement joins TRBV6-6 to TRBJ1-5; a possible D gene is TRBD1 (5 bases). This CDR3 is 15 amino acids long. Germline V lookup: CDR1 MNHNY, CDR2 SVGAGI (reference sequence). V was pared by 10 bases and J by 0 bases, with 16 bases between. CDR3 loop: CATSSRGDSNQPQHF. In nucleotides, the CDR3 is TGTGCCACGTCATCGCGGGGGGATAGCAATCAGCCCCAGCATTTT.

The V and J genes are TRBV18 and TRBJ1-5; D is uncertain. Trimming pared 3 bases from V and 2 bases from J, leaving 14 bases between. The CDR3 totals 16 residues. Germline lookup yields CDR1 KGHSH and CDR2 LQKENI. The DNA for the CDR3 is TGTGCCAGCTCACCTTTAGGAGGGATGGGCAATCAGCCCCAGCATTTT. This translates into CASSPLGGMGNQPQHF.

This chain uses TRBV7-9 with TRBJ2-5; D gene ambiguous. Trimming removed 5 bases at V and 4 bases at J, with 8 bases between. The CDR3 covers 12 residues. The germline gives CDR1 SEHNR, CDR2 FQNEAQ (reference sequence). This CDR3 reads CASSPSGETQYF. In nucleotides, the CDR3 is TGTGCCAGCAGCCCGTCGGGAGAGACCCAGTACTTC.